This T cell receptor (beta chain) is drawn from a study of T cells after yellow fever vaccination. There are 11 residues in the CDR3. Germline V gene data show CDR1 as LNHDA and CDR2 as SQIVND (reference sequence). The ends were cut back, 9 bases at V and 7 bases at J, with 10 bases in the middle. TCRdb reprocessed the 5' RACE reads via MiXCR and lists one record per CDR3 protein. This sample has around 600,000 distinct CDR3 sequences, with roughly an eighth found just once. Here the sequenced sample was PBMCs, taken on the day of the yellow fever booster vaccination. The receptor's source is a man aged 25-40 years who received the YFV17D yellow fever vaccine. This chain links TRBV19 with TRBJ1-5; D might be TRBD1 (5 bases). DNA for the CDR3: TGTGCCAGCGGCGGGGGGCAGCCCCAGCATTTT. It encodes CASGGGQPQHF.